A selection of T cell receptor beta chains follows, all from one sample in a study of blood T cell repertoires in COVID-19. The protocol was immunoSEQ multiplex PCR, while the TCRdb copy is restricted to in-frame clones and leaves out a portion. This table holds around 70,000 clones, approximately 82% found once. Material for sequencing was peripheral blood. These receptors were collected from a man in his 60s with acute or convalescent COVID-19. Each CDR3 is given with its conserved first and last residue. Fields, in order: clone size, V gene, J gene, D gene, CDR3 protein, CDR3 DNA. The D gene is left open where the match is weak. Clone size is stated in some rows and not others, as once, few, many or a class when expanded.

.	TRBV19	TRBJ2-3	TRBD2	CASSIVSGGGVGTQYF	TGTGCCAGTAGTATAGTGAGCGGGGGGGGTGTAGGTACGCAGTATTTT
few	TRBV7-9	TRBJ1-4	TRBD1	CASRRGTVNEKLFF	TGTGCCAGCAGGAGAGGGACAGTTAATGAAAAACTGTTTTTT
few	TRBV6-5	TRBJ2-7	.	CASRSDRPSYEQYF	TGTGCCAGCAGATCCGACAGGCCCTCCTACGAGCAGTACTTC
.	TRBV9	TRBJ1-2	.	CASSVALSLGGYTF	TGTGCCAGCAGCGTAGCTTTGTCTCTAGGCGGCTACACCTTC
.	TRBV10-2	TRBJ2-3	.	CASSDQATGTDTQYF	TGCGCCAGCAGTGACCAGGCCACCGGCACAGATACGCAGTATTTT
.	TRBV12-3/TRBV12-4	TRBJ1-5	.	CASSKSGNQPQHF	TGTGCCAGCAGTAAATCGGGAAATCAGCCCCAGCATTTT
.	TRBV29-1	TRBJ2-4	TRBD1	CSAGQGRALAKNIQYF	TGCAGCGCTGGACAGGGGAGGGCCCTTGCCAAAAACATTCAGTACTTC
.	TRBV15	TRBJ2-2	.	CATSRDHGTPNTGELFF	TGTGCCACCAGCAGAGATCACGGGACACCAAACACCGGGGAGCTGTTTTTT
.	TRBV5-4	TRBJ2-3	TRBD1	CASSLNSGTGGADTQYF	TGTGCCAGCAGCTTGAATTCTGGGACAGGGGGCGCAGATACGCAGTATTTT
once	TRBV3-1/TRBV3-2	TRBJ1-3	TRBD1	CASSGSPRDRAGNTIYF	TGTGCCAGCAGCGGTTCACCCCGGGACAGGGCGGGAAACACCATATATTTT
.	TRBV18	TRBJ1-1	.	CASSESGAMNTEAFF	TGTGCCAGCTCGGAGAGTGGGGCCATGAACACTGAAGCTTTCTTT
.	TRBV5-1	TRBJ2-1	TRBD2	CASSLSSGDGNEQFF	TGCGCCAGCAGCTTGTCTAGCGGGGACGGTAATGAGCAGTTCTTC
few	TRBV11-2	TRBJ2-1	.	CASSPRTGEVEQFF	TGTGCCAGCAGCCCCAGAACGGGGGAAGTTGAGCAGTTCTTC
.	TRBV5-8	TRBJ1-1	.	CASSLDMNTEAFF	TGTGCCAGCAGCTTGGATATGAACACTGAAGCTTTCTTT
.	TRBV6-6	TRBJ1-2	.	CASSYREGDNYGYTF	TGTGCCAGCAGTTACCGCGAGGGAGATAACTATGGCTACACCTTC
.	TRBV7-2	TRBJ1-1	TRBD1	CASSLRGQRSTNTEAFF	TGTGCCAGCAGCTTAAGGGGACAGAGAAGCACTAACACTGAAGCTTTCTTT
.	TRBV7-9	TRBJ1-3	.	CASSPVTNTIYF	TGTGCCAGCAGCCCGGTCACTAACACCATATATTTT
.	TRBV5-5	TRBJ2-5	.	CASSLESGQFQETQYF	TGTGCCAGCAGCTTGGAAAGCGGACAGTTCCAAGAGACCCAGTACTTC
.	TRBV6-2/TRBV6-3	TRBJ2-5	.	CASSPPTTQRMETQYF	TGTGCCAGCAGCCCCCCTACGACCCAGAGGATGGAGACCCAGTACTTC
.	TRBV30	TRBJ2-7	TRBD2	CAWSVGGGKPEQYF	TGTGCCTGGAGCGTGGGGGGAGGGAAGCCCGAGCAGTACTTC
.	TRBV5-1	TRBJ1-1	TRBD1	CASSSRGGSMNTEAFF	TGCGCCAGCAGCTCCCGAGGGGGCTCAATGAACACTGAAGCTTTCTTT
.	TRBV11-2	TRBJ2-3	TRBD2	CASSLAGGPSDTQYF	TGTGCCAGCAGCTTGGCGGGGGGGCCTTCAGATACGCAGTATTTT